The 2 T cell receptor beta chains below all came from one sample that was sequenced in a study of cytomegalovirus exposure and HLA in healthy donors. 60 Vbeta and 13 Jbeta primers were used in PCR. The table came from immunoSEQ multiplex PCR; TCRdb's copy has only in-frame clones and leaves some out. The repertoire has 100,000 to 150,000 clones, 70% to 85% of them found once; the top ten carry approximately 2.4%. Specimen: PBMCs. The source of these receptors is a man between 50 and 59 years old in good health and CMV-seronegative.

The chain employs TRBV27 and TRBJ2-5, with D perhaps matching TRBD2 (5 bases). Matching the DNA end better, TRBJ2-7 makes the J call doubtful. CDR1 and CDR2 from the germline V gene are MNHEY and SMNVEV (reference sequence). The CDR3 totals 14 residues. The CDR3: CASSFSPRAHEQYF. DNA for the CDR3: TGTGCCAGCAGTTTCTCCCCGCGGGCCCACGAGCAGTACTTC.

This chain uses TRBV7-2 with TRBJ2-7; D is undetermined. The ends were cut back, 2 bases at V and 3 bases at J, with 5 bases in the middle. The CDR3 runs 12 residues. Germline V lookup: CDR1 SGHTA, CDR2 FQGNSA. The chain's CDR3 is CASSLIFYEQYF. The CDR3 DNA reads as TGTGCCAGCAGCTTAATCTTCTACGAGCAGTACTTC. Full variable domain (rest looked up from reference TRBV7-2 and TRBJ2-7): GAGVSQSPSNKVTEKGKDVELRCDPISGHTALYWYRQSLGQGLEFLIYFQGNSAPDKSGLPSDRFSAERTGGSVSTLTIQRTQQEDSAVYLCASSLIFYEQYFGPGTRLTVT.